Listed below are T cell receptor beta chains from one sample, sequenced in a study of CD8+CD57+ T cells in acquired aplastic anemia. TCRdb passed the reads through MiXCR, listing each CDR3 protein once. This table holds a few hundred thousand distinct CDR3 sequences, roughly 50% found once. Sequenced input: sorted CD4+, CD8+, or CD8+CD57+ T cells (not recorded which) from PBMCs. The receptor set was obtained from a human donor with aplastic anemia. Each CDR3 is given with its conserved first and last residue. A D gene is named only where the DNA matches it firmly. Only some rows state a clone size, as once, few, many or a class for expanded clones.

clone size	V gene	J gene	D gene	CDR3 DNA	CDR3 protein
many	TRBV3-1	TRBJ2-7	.	TGTGCCAGCAGCCAATTGAGTCGGGGGACCTACGAGCAGTACTTC	CASSQLSRGTYEQYF
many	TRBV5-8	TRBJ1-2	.	TGTGCCAGCAGCTTGGATCGAATAGACAGGAATGGCTACACCTTC	CASSLDRIDRNGYTF
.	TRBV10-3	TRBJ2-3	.	TGTGCCATCAGTGATGTAGAGGATACGCAGTATTTT	CAISDVEDTQYF
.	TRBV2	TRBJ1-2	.	TGTGCCAGCAGTGAAGCGTCAGTTAGGGGAAACACCTTC	CASSEASVRGNTF
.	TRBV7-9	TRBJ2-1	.	TGTGCCAGCAGGAGGGACGGTAGCTCCTACAATGAGCAGTTCTTC	CASRRDGSSYNEQFF
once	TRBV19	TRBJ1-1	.	TGTGCCAGTTCGGACCCGCGTAACACTGAAGCTTTCTTT	CASSDPRNTEAFF
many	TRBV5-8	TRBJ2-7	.	TGTGCCAGCAGGAAGACAGACTCCTACGAGCAGTACTTC	CASRKTDSYEQYF
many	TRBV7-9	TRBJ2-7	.	TGTGCCAGCAGCTTAGTTGCCAGCTATACCTACGAGCAGTACTTC	CASSLVASYTYEQYF
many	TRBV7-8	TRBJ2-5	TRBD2	TGTGCCAGCAGCTTCCTAGCGGGGGGGGCTTGGGAGACCCAGTACTTC	CASSFLAGGAWETQYF
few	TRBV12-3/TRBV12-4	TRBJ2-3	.	TGTGCCAGCAGTCTAGGGCGAGCTTCCACAGATACGCAGTATTTT	CASSLGRASTDTQYF
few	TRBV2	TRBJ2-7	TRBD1	TGTGCCAGCAGTGAGTCCAGGGGGCTCGCCTACGAGCAGTACTTC	CASSESRGLAYEQYF
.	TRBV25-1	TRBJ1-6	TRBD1	TGTGCCAGCACCGACAGGGTTAAGTCACCCCTCCACTTT	CASTDRVKSPLHF
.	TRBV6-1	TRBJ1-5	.	TGTGCCAGCAGTGAAGGGACTAGCGGGGTCAATCAGCCCCAGCATTTT	CASSEGTSGVNQPQHF
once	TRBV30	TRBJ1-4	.	TGTGCCACGTCAAACTCCAATGAAAAACTGTTTTTT	CATSNSNEKLFF
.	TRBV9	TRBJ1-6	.	TGTGCCAGCAGCGATCCCCTGGGGGGTAATTCACCCCTCCACTTT	CASSDPLGGNSPLHF
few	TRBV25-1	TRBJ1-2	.	TGTGCCAGCACGGCCTCCCTCGGGAACACTAAACCCTATGGCTACACCTTC	CASTASLGNTKPYGYTF
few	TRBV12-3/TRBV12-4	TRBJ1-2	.	TGTGCCAGCAGTTTACGGGCCATGGAAGGCTACACCTTC	CASSLRAMEGYTF
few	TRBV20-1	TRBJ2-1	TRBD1	TGCAGTGCTAGAACCGGGACAGGGGGCTACAATGGGCAGTTCTTC	CSARTGTGGYNGQFF
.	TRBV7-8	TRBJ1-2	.	TGTGCCAGCAGCTTAGATATAGGACGGTACTATGGCTACACCTTC	CASSLDIGRYYGYTF
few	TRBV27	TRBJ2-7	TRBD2	TGTGCCAGCTCTAGCGGGGGGTCCTACGAGCAGTACTTC	CASSSGGSYEQYF
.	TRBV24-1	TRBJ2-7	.	TGTGCCACCAGTGATTTATTTAGCCAGCGGTCGCCCTACGAGCAGTACTTC	CATSDLFSQRSPYEQYF
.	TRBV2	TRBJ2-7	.	TGTGCCAGCAATTCCGGACCCCAACTGAGACCTTACGAGCAGTACTTC	CASNSGPQLRPYEQYF
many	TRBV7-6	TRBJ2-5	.	TGTGCCAGCAGCTTAGGCCCTCAAGAGACCCAGTACTTC	CASSLGPQETQYF
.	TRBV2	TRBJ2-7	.	TGTGCAAGCGGGTCCCGGGGGACCAACTACGATCAGTACTTC	CASGSRGTNYDQYF
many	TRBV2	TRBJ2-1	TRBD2	TGTGCCAGCAGTGGGACTAGAAGCCGCAATGAGCAGTTCTTC	CASSGTRSRNEQFF
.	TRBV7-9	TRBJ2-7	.	TGTGCCAGCAGCATAGCTAGCGTGTACGAGCAGTACTTC	CASSIASVYEQYF
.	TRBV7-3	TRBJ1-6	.	TGTGCCAGCAGCTTAGCTCGGGGAACCGGGAGTTCACCCCTCCACTTT	CASSLARGTGSSPLHF
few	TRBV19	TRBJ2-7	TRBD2	TGTGCCAGTAGCCTCGGACTAGCGGACTACGAGCAGTACTTC	CASSLGLADYEQYF
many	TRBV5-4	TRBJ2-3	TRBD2	TGTGCCAGCAGCTCCCGATGGACTAGCACAGTGACAGATACGCAGTATTTT	CASSSRWTSTVTDTQYF
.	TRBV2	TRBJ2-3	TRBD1	TGTGCCAGCAGTGAAGCCGGACAGGGTAGCACAGATACGCAGTATTTT	CASSEAGQGSTDTQYF
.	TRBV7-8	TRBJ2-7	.	TGTGCCAGCAGCTTAGCAAGGGGTCGGTGGAGCTACGAGCAGTACTTC	CASSLARGRWSYEQYF
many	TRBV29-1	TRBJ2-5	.	TGCAGCGCAGTTGCGGAGATAGGGGGAGAGACCCAGTACTTC	CSAVAEIGGETQYF
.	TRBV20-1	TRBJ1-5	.	TGCAGTGCGATCCAGGGCCCTCCGGGGCTAAGCAATCAGCCCCAGCATTTT	CSAIQGPPGLSNQPQHF
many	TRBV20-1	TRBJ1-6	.	TGCAGTGCCGGCCGGGGGAACGGTAATTCACCCCTCCACTTT	CSAGRGNGNSPLHF
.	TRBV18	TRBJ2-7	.	TGTGCCAGCTCACCACCTGCAGAACAGGGCGACGAGCAGTACTTC	CASSPPAEQGDEQYF
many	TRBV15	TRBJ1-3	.	TGTGCCACCAGCAGAGGAGGGGGGGGGAACTCTGGAAACACCATATATTTT	CATSRGGGGNSGNTIYF
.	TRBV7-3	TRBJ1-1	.	TGCGCCAGCAGCCTTAGACAAAACTCATTCATGAACACTGAAGCTTTCTTT	CASSLRQNSFMNTEAFF
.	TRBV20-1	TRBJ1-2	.	TGCAGTGCTAGGAACGGCTACACCTTC	CSARNGYTF
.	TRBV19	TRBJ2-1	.	TGTGCCAGTACCGAGATCGGTGGTAGTCGCCACAATGAGCAGTTCTTC	CASTEIGGSRHNEQFF
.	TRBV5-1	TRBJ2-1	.	TGCGCCAGCAGCTTGGTAGGGGGAGGGAGGGATGAGCAGTTCTTC	CASSLVGGGRDEQFF
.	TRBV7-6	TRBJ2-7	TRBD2	TGTGCCAGCAGCTCTAGACTAGCGGGAGCTCAATACGAGCAGTACTTC	CASSSRLAGAQYEQYF
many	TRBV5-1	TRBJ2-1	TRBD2	TGCGCCAGCAGCTTACTAGCGGGGGTGGACAATGAGCAGTTCTTC	CASSLLAGVDNEQFF
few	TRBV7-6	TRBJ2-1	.	TGTGCCAGCAGCTTAGAAGCGGGCCCCTACAATGAGCAGTTCTTC	CASSLEAGPYNEQFF
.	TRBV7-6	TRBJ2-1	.	TGTGCCAGCAGCTTAGGGCCGGGGGCCCACAATGAGCAGTTCTTC	CASSLGPGAHNEQFF
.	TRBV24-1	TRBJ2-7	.	TGTGCCACCAGTGATTTGTACGAGCAGTACTTC	CATSDLYEQYF
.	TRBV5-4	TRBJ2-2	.	TGTGCCAGCAGCTTGGACGGCAACACCGGGGAGCTGTTTTTT	CASSLDGNTGELFF
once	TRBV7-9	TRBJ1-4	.	TGTGCCAGCAGGCATCCAACTAATGAAAAACTGTTTTTT	CASRHPTNEKLFF
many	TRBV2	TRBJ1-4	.	TGTGCCAGCAGAAGGAGTTCTAATGAAAAACTGTTTTTT	CASRRSSNEKLFF
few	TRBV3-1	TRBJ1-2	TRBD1	TGTGCCAGCAGCCTGACAGGGGGCGTCTATGGCTACACCTTC	CASSLTGGVYGYTF
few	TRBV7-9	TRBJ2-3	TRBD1	TGTGCCAGCAGCCCGGCCGGGACAGAGTCAGGTACGCAGTATTTT	CASSPAGTESGTQYF
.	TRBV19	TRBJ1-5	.	TGTGCCAGTAGTATAGAAGGCGGACAACGCAATCAGCCCCAGCATTTT	CASSIEGGQRNQPQHF
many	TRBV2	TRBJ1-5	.	TGTGCCAGCAGAGGGACCGTTACCAATCAGCCCCAGCATTTT	CASRGTVTNQPQHF
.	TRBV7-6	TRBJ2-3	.	TGTGCCAGCAGCTTAGGCCTACCTAGCACAGATACGCAGTATTTT	CASSLGLPSTDTQYF